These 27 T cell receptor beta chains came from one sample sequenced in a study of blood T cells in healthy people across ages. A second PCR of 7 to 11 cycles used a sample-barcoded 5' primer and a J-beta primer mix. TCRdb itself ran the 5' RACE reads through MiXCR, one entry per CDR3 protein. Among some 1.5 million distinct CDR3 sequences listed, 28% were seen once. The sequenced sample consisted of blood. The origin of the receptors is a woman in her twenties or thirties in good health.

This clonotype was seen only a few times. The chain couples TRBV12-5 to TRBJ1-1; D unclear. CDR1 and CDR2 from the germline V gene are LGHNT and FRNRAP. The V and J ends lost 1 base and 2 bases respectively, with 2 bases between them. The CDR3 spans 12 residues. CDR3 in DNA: TGTGCTAGTGGTTTGGATAACACTGAAGCTTTCTTT. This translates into CASGLDNTEAFF.

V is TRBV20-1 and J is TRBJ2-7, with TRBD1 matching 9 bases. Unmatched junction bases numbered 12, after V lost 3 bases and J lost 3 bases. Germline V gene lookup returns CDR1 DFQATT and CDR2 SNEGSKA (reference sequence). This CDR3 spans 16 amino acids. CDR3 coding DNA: TGCAGTGCTAGTGGGGCGGTGGGACAGGGTGGCTACGAGCAGTACTTC. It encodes CSASGAVGQGGYEQYF.

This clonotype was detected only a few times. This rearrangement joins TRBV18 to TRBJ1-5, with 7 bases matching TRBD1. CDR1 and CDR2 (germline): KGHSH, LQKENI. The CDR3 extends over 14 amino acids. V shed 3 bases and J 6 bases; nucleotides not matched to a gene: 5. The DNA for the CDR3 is TGTGCCAGCTCACCGGGGGACAGTGCTCAGCCCCAGCATTTT. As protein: CASSPGDSAQPQHF.

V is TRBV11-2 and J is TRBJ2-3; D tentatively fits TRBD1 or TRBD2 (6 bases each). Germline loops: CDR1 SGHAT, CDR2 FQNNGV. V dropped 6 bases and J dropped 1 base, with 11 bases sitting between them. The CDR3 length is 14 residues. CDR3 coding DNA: TGTGCCAGCAGGGGGGCTAGCGGCACAGATACGCAGTATTTT. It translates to CASRGASGTDTQYF.

DNA for the CDR3: TGTGCCAGCAGCTTCAATGCGGGCTACGAGCAGTTCTTC. Translation gives CASSFNAGYEQFF. The chain recombines TRBV7-2 with TRBJ2-1; possibly TRBD2 for D (5 bases). Germline V gene lookup returns CDR1 SGHTA and CDR2 FQGNSA. This CDR3 contains 13 residues. The V end lost 3 bases, the J end lost 10 bases, and 13 bases lay between the germline ends.

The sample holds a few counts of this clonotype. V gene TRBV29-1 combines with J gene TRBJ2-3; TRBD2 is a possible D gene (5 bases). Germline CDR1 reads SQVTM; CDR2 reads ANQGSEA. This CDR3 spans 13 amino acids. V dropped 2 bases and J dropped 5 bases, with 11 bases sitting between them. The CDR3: CSVEPREGDTQYF. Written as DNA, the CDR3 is TGCAGCGTTGAACCCCGAGAGGGAGATACGCAGTATTTT.

This chain's CDR3 is CASAEGGGTQYF. The CDR3 DNA reads TGCGCCAGCGCGGAAGGTGGAGGGACCCAGTACTTC. V usage is TRBV5-1 and J usage is TRBJ2-7, with D maybe TRBD2 (5 bases). The DNA end is a closer match to TRBJ2-5, so the J assignment may be wrong. The CDR3 is made up of 12 amino acids. Germline V gives CDR1 SGHRS, CDR2 YFSETQ.

CDR3 sequence: CSARDPGRADNEQFF. Here the CDR3 DNA reads TGCAGTGCTAGAGATCCCGGGAGGGCCGACAATGAGCAGTTCTTC. The chain carries TRBV20-1 and TRBJ2-1, with TRBD2 identical over 8 bases. J was trimmed by 5 bases and V by 0 bases; bases with no gene match: 6. This CDR3 contains 15 residues. Germline values: CDR1 DFQATT, CDR2 SNEGSKA (reference sequence).

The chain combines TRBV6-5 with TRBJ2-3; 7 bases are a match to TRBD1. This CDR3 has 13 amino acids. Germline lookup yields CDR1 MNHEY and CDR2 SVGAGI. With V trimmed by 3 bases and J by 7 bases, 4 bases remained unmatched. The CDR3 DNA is TGTGCCAGCAGTTATGACAGGGCAAATACGCAGTATTTT. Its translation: CASSYDRANTQYF.

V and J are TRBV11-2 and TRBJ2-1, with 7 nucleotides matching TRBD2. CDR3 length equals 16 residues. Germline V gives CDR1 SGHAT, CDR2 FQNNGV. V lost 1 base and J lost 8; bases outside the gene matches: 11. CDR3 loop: CASSLVGREGNDEQFF. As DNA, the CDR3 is TGTGCCAGCAGCTTAGTAGGGAGGGAGGGGAACGATGAGCAGTTCTTC.

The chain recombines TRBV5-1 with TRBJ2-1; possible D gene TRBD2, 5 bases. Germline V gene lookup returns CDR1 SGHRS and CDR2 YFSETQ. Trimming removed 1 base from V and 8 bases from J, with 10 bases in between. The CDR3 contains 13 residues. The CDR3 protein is CASSLLGADEQFF. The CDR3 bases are TGCGCCAGCAGCTTGTTGGGAGCGGATGAGCAGTTCTTC.

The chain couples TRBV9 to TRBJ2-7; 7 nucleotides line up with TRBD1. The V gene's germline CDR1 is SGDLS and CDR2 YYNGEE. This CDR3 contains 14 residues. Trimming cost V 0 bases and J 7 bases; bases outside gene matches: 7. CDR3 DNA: TGTGCCAGCAGCGTAGCATACAGGGGCAATGAGCAGTACTTC. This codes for CASSVAYRGNEQYF.

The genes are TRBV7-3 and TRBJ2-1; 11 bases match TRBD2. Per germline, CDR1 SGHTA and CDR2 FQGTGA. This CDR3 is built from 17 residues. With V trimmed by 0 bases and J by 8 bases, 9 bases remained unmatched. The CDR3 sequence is CASSLTSSGGTNHEQFF. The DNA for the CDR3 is TGTGCCAGCAGCTTAACGTCTAGCGGGGGGACTAATCATGAGCAGTTCTTC.

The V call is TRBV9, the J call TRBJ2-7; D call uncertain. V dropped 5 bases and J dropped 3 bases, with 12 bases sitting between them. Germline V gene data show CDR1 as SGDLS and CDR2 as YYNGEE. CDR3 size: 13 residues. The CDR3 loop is CASSAYDHYEQYF. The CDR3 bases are TGTGCCAGCAGTGCGTATGACCACTACGAGCAGTACTTC. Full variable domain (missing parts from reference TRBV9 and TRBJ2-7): DSGVTQTPKHLITATGQRVTLRCSPRSGDLSVYWYQQSLDQGLQFLIQYYNGEERAKGNILERFSAQQFPDLHSELNLSSLELGDSALYFCASSAYDHYEQYFGPGTRLTVT.

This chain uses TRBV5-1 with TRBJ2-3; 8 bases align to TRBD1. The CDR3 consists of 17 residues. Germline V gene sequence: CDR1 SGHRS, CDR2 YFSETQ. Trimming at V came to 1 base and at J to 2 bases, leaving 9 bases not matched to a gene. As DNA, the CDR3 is TGCGCCAGCAGCTTGATAGGTGGCAGGGGGCCCACAGATACGCAGTATTTT. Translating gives CASSLIGGRGPTDTQYF.

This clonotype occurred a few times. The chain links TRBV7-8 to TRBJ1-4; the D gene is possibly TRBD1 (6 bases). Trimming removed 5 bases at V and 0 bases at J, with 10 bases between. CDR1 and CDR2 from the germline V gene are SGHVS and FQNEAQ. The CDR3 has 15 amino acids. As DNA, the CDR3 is TGTGCCAGCAGCCCGGGGACACCAACTAATGAAAAACTGTTTTTT. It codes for CASSPGTPTNEKLFF.

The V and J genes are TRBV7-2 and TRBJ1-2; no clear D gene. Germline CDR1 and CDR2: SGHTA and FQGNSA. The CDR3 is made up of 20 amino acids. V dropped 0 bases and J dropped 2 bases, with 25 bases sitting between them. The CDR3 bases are TGTGCCAGCAGCTTAGCAGTCGGCAGCAGGAAAGGACCCTTAAACTATGGCTACACCTTC. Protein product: CASSLAVGSRKGPLNYGYTF.

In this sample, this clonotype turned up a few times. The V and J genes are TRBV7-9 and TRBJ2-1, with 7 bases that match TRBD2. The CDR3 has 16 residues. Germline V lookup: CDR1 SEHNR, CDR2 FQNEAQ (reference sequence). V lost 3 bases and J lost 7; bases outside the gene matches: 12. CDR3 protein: CASSFGGARGVNEQFF. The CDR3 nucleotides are TGTGCCAGCAGCTTTGGGGGAGCCCGGGGGGTGAATGAGCAGTTCTTC.

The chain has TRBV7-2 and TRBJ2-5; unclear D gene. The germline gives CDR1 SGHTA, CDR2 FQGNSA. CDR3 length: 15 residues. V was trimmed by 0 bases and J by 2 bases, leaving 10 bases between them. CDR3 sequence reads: CASSLAEALQETQYF. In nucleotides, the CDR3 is TGTGCCAGCAGCTTAGCAGAGGCGTTACAAGAGACCCAGTACTTC.

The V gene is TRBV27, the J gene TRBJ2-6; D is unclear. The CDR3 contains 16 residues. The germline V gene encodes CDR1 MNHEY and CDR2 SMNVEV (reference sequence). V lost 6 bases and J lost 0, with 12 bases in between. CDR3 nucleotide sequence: TGTGCCAGCAGCCGAGTGGGTCTCTCTGGGGCCAACGTCCTGACTTTC. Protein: CASSRVGLSGANVLTF.

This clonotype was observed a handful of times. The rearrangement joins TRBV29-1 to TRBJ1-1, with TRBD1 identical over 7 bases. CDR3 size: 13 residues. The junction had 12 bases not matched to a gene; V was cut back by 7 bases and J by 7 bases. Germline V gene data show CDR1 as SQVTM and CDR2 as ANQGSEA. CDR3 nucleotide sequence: TGCAGCGGCCTGGACAGGCCCCTAAATGAAGCTTTCTTT. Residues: CSGLDRPLNEAFF.

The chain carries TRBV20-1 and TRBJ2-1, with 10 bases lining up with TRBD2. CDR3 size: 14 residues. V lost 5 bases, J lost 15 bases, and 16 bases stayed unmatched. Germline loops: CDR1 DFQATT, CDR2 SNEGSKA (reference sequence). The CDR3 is CSAPGMSGGAGAFF. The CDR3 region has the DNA TGCAGTGCTCCGGGGATGAGCGGGGGGGCCGGAGCGTTCTTC.

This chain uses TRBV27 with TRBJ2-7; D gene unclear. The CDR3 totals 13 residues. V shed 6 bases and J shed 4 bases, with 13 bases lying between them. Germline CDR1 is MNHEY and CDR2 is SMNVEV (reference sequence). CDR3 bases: TGTGCCAGCAGCCGATATCCGGAGTACGAGCAGTACTTC. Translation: CASSRYPEYEQYF.

This CDR3 is CATSSGGGNEEKLFF. The DNA for the CDR3 is TGTGCCACCAGCAGCGGGGGGGGGAATGAGGAAAAACTGTTTTTT. J is TRBJ1-4 and V is TRBV15; D possibly corresponds to TRBD1 (5 bases). This CDR3 spans 15 amino acids. Germline V gene data show CDR1 as LNHNV and CDR2 as YYDKDF (reference sequence). With 3 bases removed from V and 8 bases from J, the gap between germline ends came to 16 bases.

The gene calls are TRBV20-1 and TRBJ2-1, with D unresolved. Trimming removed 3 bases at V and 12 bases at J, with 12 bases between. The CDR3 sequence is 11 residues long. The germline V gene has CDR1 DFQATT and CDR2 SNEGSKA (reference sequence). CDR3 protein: CSASRSVRQFF. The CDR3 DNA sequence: TGCAGTGCTAGTCGGAGCGTACGGCAGTTCTTC.

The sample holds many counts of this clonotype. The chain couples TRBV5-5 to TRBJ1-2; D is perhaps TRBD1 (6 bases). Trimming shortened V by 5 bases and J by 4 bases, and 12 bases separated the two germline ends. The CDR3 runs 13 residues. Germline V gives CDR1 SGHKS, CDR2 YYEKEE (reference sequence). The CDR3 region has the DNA TGTGCCAGCAGGGCGGACAGCGCCTATGGCTACACCTTC. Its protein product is CASRADSAYGYTF. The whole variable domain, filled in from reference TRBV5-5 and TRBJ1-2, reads DAGVTQSPTHLIKTRGQQVTLRCSPISGHKSVSWYQQVLGQGPQFIFQYYEKEERGRGNFPDRFSARQFPNYSSELNVNALLLGDSALYLCASRADSAYGYTFGSGTRLTVV.

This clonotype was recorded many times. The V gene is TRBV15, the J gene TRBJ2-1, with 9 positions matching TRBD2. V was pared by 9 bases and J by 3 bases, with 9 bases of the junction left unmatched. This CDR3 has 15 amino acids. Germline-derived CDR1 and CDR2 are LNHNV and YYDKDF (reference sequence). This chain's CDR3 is CATRLAAWGYNEQFF. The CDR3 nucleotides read TGTGCCACTAGACTAGCGGCATGGGGCTACAATGAGCAGTTCTTC.